This TCR beta chain stems from a study of blood T cell repertoires in COVID-19. Per the germline V gene, CDR1 is KGHSH and CDR2 is LQKENI. The CDR3 consists of 15 residues. Trimming took 2 bases from V and 0 from J, leaving 9 bases between them. The protocol was immunoSEQ multiplex PCR, while the TCRdb copy is restricted to in-frame clones and leaves out a portion. The table has about 88,000 clones, 75% to 90% seen once; the top ten hold around 14%. Sequences were obtained from peripheral blood. This sequence was found in a male donor with acute or convalescent COVID-19. The chain employs TRBV18 and TRBJ2-3; weak D call: TRBD1 (6 bases). In DNA, the CDR3 is TGTGCCAGCTCACCAGTGGGACAAAGCACAGATACGCAGTATTTT. It specifies CASSPVGQSTDTQYF.